The clone carrying this TCR beta chain has just one count. Its antigen is not identified. The record originates from a study of cytomegalovirus exposure and HLA in healthy donors. Study-wide results and caveats: Prior analysis indicated that the majority of TCR beta V segments exhibited productivity approximately 87% or approximately 30% of the time.

The primer mix had 60 Vbeta and 13 Jbeta primers. Here immunoSEQ multiplex PCR was the method, and the copy in TCRdb shows in-frame clones only, minus some. The data contain about 150,000 clones, 55% to 85% of them singletons. With 5 bases removed from V and 2 bases from J, the gap between germline ends came to 12 bases. The CDR3 loop spans 14 amino acids. Germline V gene sequence: CDR1 MNHNY, CDR2 SVGAGI (reference sequence). The sequence derives from a man in his forties in good health and CMV-seronegative. This chain connects TRBV6-6 to TRBJ2-5; D gene uncertain. The source material was PBMCs. The DNA for the CDR3 is TGTGCCAGCAGTGGAGTAGGCAGTCAAGAGACCCAGTACTTC. As protein: CASSGVGSQETQYF.